This T cell receptor (beta chain) derives from a study of blood T cell repertoires in COVID-19. At the level of the study: Donors in the United States, Italy and Spain gave samples during acute or convalescent COVID-19. Sources were T cells, B-cell-depleted T cells, or PBMCs; the material itself was cDNA or gDNA.

This CDR3 spans 14 amino acids. Germline V gene data show CDR1 as ENHRY and CDR2 as SYGVKD. With 2 bases removed from V and 13 bases from J, the gap between germline ends came to 20 bases. In the original analysis: By means of reference gene primer amplification, nucleated cell counts were estimated. Data came from immunoSEQ multiplex PCR; TCRdb stores just in-frame clones and leaves some out. For V, J and clone size, that table is used; D and trimming come from the DNA. This table holds some 220,000 clones, 80% to 90% found once. The rearrangement joins TRBV10-3 to TRBJ1-2, with D possibly being TRBD1 (5 bases). Sequencing was performed on peripheral blood. This TCR was recovered from a man aged 45-65 years with acute or convalescent COVID-19. CDR3: CAISEPRDFPWVTF. CDR3 in DNA: TGTGCCATCAGTGAGCCCCGGGACTTCCCGTGGGTCACCTTC.